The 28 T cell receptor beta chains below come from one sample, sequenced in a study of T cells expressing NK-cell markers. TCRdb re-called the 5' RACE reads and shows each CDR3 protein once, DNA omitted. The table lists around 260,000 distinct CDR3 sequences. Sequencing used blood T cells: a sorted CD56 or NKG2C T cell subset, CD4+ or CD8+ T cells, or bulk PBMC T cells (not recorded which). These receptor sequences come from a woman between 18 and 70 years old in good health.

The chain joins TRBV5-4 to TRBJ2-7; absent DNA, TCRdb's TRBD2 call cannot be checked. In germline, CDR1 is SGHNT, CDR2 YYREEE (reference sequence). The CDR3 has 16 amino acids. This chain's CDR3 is CASSQGLAGVSYEQYF.

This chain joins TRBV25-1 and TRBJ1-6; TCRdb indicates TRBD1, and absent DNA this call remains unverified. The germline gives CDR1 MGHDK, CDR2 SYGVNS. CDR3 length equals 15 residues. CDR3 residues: CASSESGGINSPLHF.

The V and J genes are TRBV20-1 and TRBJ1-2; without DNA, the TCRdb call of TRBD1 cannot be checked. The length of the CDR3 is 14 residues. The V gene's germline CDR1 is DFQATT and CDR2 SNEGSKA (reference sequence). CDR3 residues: CSARYRSGFNGYTF.

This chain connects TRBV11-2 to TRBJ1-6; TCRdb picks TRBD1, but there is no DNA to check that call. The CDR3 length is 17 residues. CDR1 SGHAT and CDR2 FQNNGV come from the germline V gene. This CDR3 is CASSFTGALYYNSPLHF. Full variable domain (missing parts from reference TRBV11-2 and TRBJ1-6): EAGVAQSPRYKIIEKRQSVAFWCNPISGHATLYWYQQILGQGPKLLIQFQNNGVVDDSQLPKDRFSAERLKGVDSTLKIQPAKLEDSAVYLCASSFTGALYYNSPLHFGNGTRLTVT.

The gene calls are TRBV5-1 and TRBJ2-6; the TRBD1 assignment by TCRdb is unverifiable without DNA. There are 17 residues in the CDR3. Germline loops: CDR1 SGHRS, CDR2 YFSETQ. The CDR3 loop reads CASSPGTGFSGANVLTF.

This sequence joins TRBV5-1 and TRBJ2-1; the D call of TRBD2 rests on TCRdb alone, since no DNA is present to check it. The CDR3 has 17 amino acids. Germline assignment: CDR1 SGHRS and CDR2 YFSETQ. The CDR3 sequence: CASSWHPLAGGGDEQFF.

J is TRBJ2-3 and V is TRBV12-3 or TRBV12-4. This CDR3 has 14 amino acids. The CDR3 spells CASSLGLATDTQYF.

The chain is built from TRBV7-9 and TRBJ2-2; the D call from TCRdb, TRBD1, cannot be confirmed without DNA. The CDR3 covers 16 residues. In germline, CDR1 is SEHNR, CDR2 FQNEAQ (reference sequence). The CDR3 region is CASSSRDRGNTGELFF.

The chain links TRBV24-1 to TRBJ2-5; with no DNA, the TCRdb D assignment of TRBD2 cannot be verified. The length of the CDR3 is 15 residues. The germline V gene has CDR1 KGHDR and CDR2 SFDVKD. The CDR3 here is CATSDPGTQQETQYF.

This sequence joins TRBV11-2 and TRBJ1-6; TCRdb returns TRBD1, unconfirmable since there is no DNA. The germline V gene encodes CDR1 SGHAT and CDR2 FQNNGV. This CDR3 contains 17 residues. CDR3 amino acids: CASSLEGAATRNSPLHF.

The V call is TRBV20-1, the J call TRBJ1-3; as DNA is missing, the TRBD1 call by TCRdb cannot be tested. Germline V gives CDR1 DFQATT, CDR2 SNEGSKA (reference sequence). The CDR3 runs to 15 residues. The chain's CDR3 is CSAPGSAGFGNTIYF.

CDR3 in amino acids: CSVASVLADTQYF. The chain employs TRBV29-1 and TRBJ2-3. The V gene's germline CDR1 is SQVTM and CDR2 ANQGSEA. There are 13 residues in the CDR3.

CDR3 loop: CTSSLSPSTDTQYF. J is TRBJ2-3 and V is TRBV1. TRBV1 is deemed a pseudogene. The CDR3 contains 14 residues.

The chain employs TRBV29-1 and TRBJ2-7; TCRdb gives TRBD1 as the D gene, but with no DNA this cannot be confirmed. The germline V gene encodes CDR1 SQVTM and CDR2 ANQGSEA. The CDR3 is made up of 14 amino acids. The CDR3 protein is CSVGPSGNPYEQYF.

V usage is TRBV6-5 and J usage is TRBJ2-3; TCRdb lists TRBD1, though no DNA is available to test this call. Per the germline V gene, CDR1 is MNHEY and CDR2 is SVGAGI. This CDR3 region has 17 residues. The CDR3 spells CASSYRPRRGTLGTQYF.

This CDR3 reads CASSLVGYYEQYF. This chain links TRBV5-4 with TRBJ2-7. The V gene's germline CDR1 is SGHNT and CDR2 YYREEE (reference sequence). The CDR3 is 13 residues long.

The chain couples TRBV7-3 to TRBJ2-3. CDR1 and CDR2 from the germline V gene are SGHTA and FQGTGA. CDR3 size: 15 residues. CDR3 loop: CASSLSVTEGYTQYF.

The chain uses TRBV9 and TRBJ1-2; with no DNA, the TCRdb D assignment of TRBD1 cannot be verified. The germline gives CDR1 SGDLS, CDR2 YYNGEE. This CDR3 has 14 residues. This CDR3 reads CASGSGRANYGYTF.

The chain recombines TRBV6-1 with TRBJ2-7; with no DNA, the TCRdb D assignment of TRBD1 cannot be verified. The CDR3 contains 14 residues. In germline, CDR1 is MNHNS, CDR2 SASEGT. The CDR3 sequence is CASRPGQGYGEQYF.

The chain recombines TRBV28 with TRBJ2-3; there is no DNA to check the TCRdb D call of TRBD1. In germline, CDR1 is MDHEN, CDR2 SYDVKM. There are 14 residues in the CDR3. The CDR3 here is CASRGTAPPDTQYF.

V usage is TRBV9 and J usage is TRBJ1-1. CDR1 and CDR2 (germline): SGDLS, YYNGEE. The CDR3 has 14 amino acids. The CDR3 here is CASSASGSNTEAFF.

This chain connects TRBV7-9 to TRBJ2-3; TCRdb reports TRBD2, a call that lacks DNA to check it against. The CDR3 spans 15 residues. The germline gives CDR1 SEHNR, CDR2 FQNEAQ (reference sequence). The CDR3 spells CASSFSRLRADTQYF.

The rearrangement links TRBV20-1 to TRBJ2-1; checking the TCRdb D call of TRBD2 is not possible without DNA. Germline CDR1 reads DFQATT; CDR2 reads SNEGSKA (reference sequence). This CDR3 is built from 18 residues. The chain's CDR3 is CSARGTSGARQSYNEQFF.

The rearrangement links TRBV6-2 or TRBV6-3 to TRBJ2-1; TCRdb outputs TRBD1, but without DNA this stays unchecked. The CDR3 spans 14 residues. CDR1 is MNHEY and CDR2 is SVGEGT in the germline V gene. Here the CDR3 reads CASTRTPSYNEQFF.

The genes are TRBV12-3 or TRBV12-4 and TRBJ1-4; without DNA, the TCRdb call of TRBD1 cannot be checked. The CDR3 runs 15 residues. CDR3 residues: CASSQVTGGGEKLFF.

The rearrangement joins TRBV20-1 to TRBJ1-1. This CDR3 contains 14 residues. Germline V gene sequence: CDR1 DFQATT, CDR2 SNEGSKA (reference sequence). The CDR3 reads CSAFPFGGDTEAFF.

CDR3 amino acids: CASSLADTAYSNQPQHF. V usage is TRBV11-1 and J usage is TRBJ1-5. The length of the CDR3 is 17 residues. Germline values: CDR1 SGHAT, CDR2 FQDESV (reference sequence).

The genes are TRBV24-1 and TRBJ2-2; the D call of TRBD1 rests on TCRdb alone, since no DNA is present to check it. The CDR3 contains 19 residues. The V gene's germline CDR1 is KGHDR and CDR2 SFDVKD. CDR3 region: CATSDFQSGQGARPGELFF.